The T cell receptor (beta chain) described here comes from a study of blood T cell repertoires in COVID-19. Overall study: The United States, Italy and Spain were the sources of the acute and convalescent COVID-19 samples.

Profiling relied on immunoSEQ multiplex PCR, and the TCRdb table lists in-frame clones only, not all of them. The repertoire consists of hundreds of thousands of clones, with about 88% occurring once and the leading ten covering roughly 1%. V was shortened by 2 bases and J by 3 bases, with 2 bases between the two germline ends. CDR1 MNHEY and CDR2 SVGEGT come from the germline V gene. This CDR3 has 11 amino acids. The TCR sequence derives from a man between 18 and 29 years old with COVID-19, enrolled during active disease. The chain uses TRBV6-2 or TRBV6-3 and TRBJ2-7, with D uncertain. Sequenced: peripheral blood. Here the CDR3 DNA reads TGTGCCAGCAGTTACCTCTACGAGCAGTACTTC. It yields the protein CASSYLYEQYF.